This TCR beta chain was captured in a study of shared clonotypes between healthy human individuals. Terminally differentiated effector memory CD45RA+ cells were left out of the naive CD8 fraction, which was CD45RO-negative and positively selected for CCR7. The protocol was immunoSEQ multiplex PCR, while the TCRdb copy is restricted to in-frame clones and leaves out a portion. The profile shows approximately 1.9 million clones, approximately 92% of them singletons. Material: naive CD8+ T cells from PBMCs. The clonotype comes from a young man in good health. Some clones in this sample may be carry-over from other donors' samples.

CDR3 amino acids: CASSVGSFRNEQFF. The CDR3 DNA sequence: TGTGCCAGCAGCGTCGGCTCCTTCCGCAATGAGCAGTTCTTC. The J gene is TRBJ2-1, the V gene TRBV11-2; D unclear. V lost 5 bases to trimming and J lost 6 bases, with 14 bases between them. Germline V lookup: CDR1 SGHAT, CDR2 FQNNGV. The CDR3 loop spans 14 amino acids.